Each of the 27 T cell receptor beta chains below was sequenced from the same sample in a study of spatial heterogeneity in lung cancer. Time point noted: sample taken at primary tumor resection. Unsorted whole RNA from tumor, nontumor lung or frozen PBMC underwent sequencing. TCRdb re-derived calls from the 5' RACE reads in MiXCR, one entry per CDR3 protein. The data contain approximately 7,100 distinct CDR3 sequences, 3% to 4.5% of them seen just once; the ten biggest clones take up approximately 23%. The source material was normal lung tissue next to the tumor, sampled at surgery. Every receptor here comes from a female donor with early-stage non-small cell lung cancer.

The table lists this clonotype with many counts. This beta chain came through as a stray read in a library set up for alpha chains, and its size says little. V usage is TRBV20-1 and J usage is TRBJ2-2; D perhaps matches TRBD1 (6 bases). Germline V gene sequence: CDR1 DFQATT, CDR2 SNEGSKA (reference sequence). V was cut by 6 bases and J by 1 base, with 9 bases left in between. The CDR3 has 13 amino acids. The CDR3 region is CSAEGQNTGELFF. CDR3 DNA sequence: TGCAGTGCCGAGGGACAGAACACCGGGGAGCTGTTTTTT.

Within the sample, this clonotype is medium-sized. Found in a library prepared for alpha chains, this beta chain is an off-target read, and its abundance has little meaning. The chain links TRBV2 to TRBJ2-1; D tentatively fits TRBD1 or TRBD2 (7 bases each). Germline V gene sequence: CDR1 SNHLY, CDR2 FYNNEI. This CDR3 spans 14 amino acids. The CDR3: CASQGGLPDNEQFF. The CDR3 DNA follows: TGTGCGAGTCAGGGGGGACTACCTGATAATGAGCAGTTCTTC.

Remarks on this clonotype: This beta chain appears as a stray read in a library generated for alpha chains; its size is not informative. This sequence joins TRBV28 and TRBJ2-7; 9 nucleotides align to TRBD2. The CDR3 has 15 residues. J was trimmed by 1 base and V by 7 bases; bases with no gene match: 8. Per the germline V gene, CDR1 is MDHEN and CDR2 is SYDVKM. CDR3 sequence (DNA): TGTGCCAGCACCGATAGCGGGAGTAAGTCCTACGAGCAGTACTTC. Translation gives CASTDSGSKSYEQYF.

At least ten counts were recorded for this clonotype. Since the library was made to target alpha chains, this beta chain is a stray read and its abundance is not meaningful. This sequence joins TRBV5-1 and TRBJ2-5; D is possibly TRBD1 or TRBD2 (6 bases each). This CDR3 has 15 amino acids. CDR1 and CDR2 from the germline V gene are SGHRS and YFSETQ. Trimming cost V 0 bases and J 4 bases, with 13 bases left between them. DNA for the CDR3: TGCGCCAGCAGCTTGGAGGGACACGGGGGAGAGACCCAGTACTTC. Protein product: CASSLEGHGGETQYF.

This clonotype was recorded many times. Because the library targeted alpha chains, this beta chain is an off-target read whose size means little. The chain carries TRBV2 and TRBJ1-2; 8 bases map to TRBD1. With 5 bases clipped from V and 7 bases from J, the junction kept 15 bases outside the gene matches. This CDR3 region has 16 residues. From germline, CDR1 is SNHLY and CDR2 FYNNEI. The CDR3 here is CASSITGGRQGSGYTF. Here the CDR3 DNA reads TGTGCCAGCAGTATCACTGGAGGGAGACAGGGGTCTGGCTACACCTTC.

This clonotype was seen at least ten times. With the library built for alpha chains, this beta chain is off target and its frequency is not meaningful. The chain joins TRBV28 to TRBJ2-7; the match to TRBD1 covers 12 bases. The CDR3 loop spans 15 amino acids. Germline lookup yields CDR1 MDHEN and CDR2 SYDVKM. The V gene end was trimmed by 5 bases and the J gene end by 6 bases; junction bases not matched to a gene: 8. CDR3 protein: CASSIPGTGGREQYF. The CDR3 DNA reads TGTGCCAGCAGTATTCCGGGGACAGGGGGCCGCGAGCAGTACTTC.

This clonotype was found many times. A library made for alpha chains picked up this beta chain off target, so its size means little. The chain employs TRBV11-2 and TRBJ1-2; 9 bases match TRBD1. The CDR3 has 14 amino acids. The germline V gene has CDR1 SGHAT and CDR2 FQNNGV. J gave up 2 bases and V 4 bases, and 2 bases lay outside the gene matches. The CDR3 nucleotides are TGTGCCAGCAGCTCGACAGGGGGGAACTATGGCTACACCTTC. Residues: CASSSTGGNYGYTF.

This clonotype was observed many times. Little can be read into the size of this beta chain, an off-target read in a library designed for alpha chains. V usage is TRBV5-1 and J usage is TRBJ2-7; 7 bases align to TRBD2. Germline assignment: CDR1 SGHRS and CDR2 YFSETQ. The V gene end was trimmed by 4 bases and the J gene end by 4 bases; junction bases not matched to a gene: 11. The CDR3 spans 15 residues. CDR3 loop: CASSPERGIPYEQYF. In nucleotides, the CDR3 is TGCGCCAGCAGCCCGGAGCGGGGTATCCCATACGAGCAGTACTTC.

This clonotype was seen only a few times. This beta chain came through as a stray read in a library set up for alpha chains, and its size says little. The chain combines TRBV11-2 with TRBJ2-7; D is uncertain. In germline, CDR1 is SGHAT, CDR2 FQNNGV. The CDR3 totals 14 residues. The germline V and J ends were trimmed by 1 base and 6 bases, with 13 bases remaining between them. For the CDR3, the DNA is TGTGCCAGCAGCTTAGGTCTACGGTTCGGCGAGCAGTACTTC. This translates into CASSLGLRFGEQYF. The complete variable domain, with remaining parts taken from reference TRBV11-2 and TRBJ2-7, reads EAGVAQSPRYKIIEKRQSVAFWCNPISGHATLYWYQQILGQGPKLLIQFQNNGVVDDSQLPKDRFSAERLKGVDSTLKIQPAKLEDSAVYLCASSLGLRFGEQYFGPGTRLTVT.

This clonotype was counted at least ten times. In a library made to pick up alpha chains, this beta chain is a stray read with a size that means little. V and J are TRBV6-2 or TRBV6-3 and TRBJ2-7; no clear D gene. Per germline, CDR1 MNHEY and CDR2 SVGEGT. The CDR3 is 16 residues long. The V and J ends lost 7 bases and 0 bases respectively, with 19 bases between them. The CDR3 region has the DNA TGTGCCAGCACCTATGGACCCCAAACTAACTCCTACGAGCAGTACTTC. Encoded protein: CASTYGPQTNSYEQYF.

By its share, this clonotype is medium-sized (0.01 to 0.1%). The library was designed around alpha chains, so this beta chain is a stray read whose abundance carries little weight. The chain employs TRBV5-1 and TRBJ1-1; 8 bases are a match to TRBD1. Unmatched junction bases numbered 2, after V lost 3 bases and J lost 4 bases. Looked up from germline, CDR1 is SGHRS and CDR2 is YFSETQ. There are 13 residues in the CDR3. CDR3 coding DNA: TGCGCCAGCAGCTACGGACAGGGCACTGAAGCTTTCTTT. This sequence encodes CASSYGQGTEAFF.

This clonotype was found many times. Little can be read into the size of this beta chain, an off-target read in a library designed for alpha chains. The CDR3 sequence: CASSLTPMGYSNQPQHF. CDR3 DNA sequence: TGCGCCAGCAGCCTGACACCAATGGGATATAGCAATCAGCCCCAGCATTTT. This chain links TRBV5-1 with TRBJ1-5; D remains unclear. CDR1 and CDR2 (germline): SGHRS, YFSETQ. The CDR3 is 17 residues long. V lost 4 bases and J 0 bases, leaving 17 bases between the germline ends.

This clonotype counts as medium-sized. For a library built for alpha chains, this beta chain is a stray read; little rests on its size. The J gene is TRBJ2-4, the V gene TRBV20-1; D is uncertain. CDR3 length: 14 amino acids. CDR1 is DFQATT, CDR2 SNEGSKA, per germline (reference sequence). V was clipped by 0 bases and J by 6 bases, with 12 bases between them. CDR3 protein: CSARDWRSLNIQYF. The CDR3 nucleotides read TGCAGTGCTAGAGATTGGCGGTCCCTAAACATTCAGTACTTC.

Points on this clonotype: This beta chain is a stray read from a library made for alpha chains; its abundance is not meaningful. The chain uses TRBV2 and TRBJ1-1; D unclear. The CDR3 is 13 amino acids. Per the germline V gene, CDR1 is SNHLY and CDR2 is FYNNEI. V lost 2 bases and J 1 base, leaving 5 bases between the germline ends. The CDR3 DNA reads TGTGCCAGCAGTGAAACCCCGAACACTGAAGCTTTCTTT. The encoded protein is CASSETPNTEAFF.

Judged by abundance, this clonotype is medium-sized (0.01 to 0.1%). The library was built for alpha chains, so this beta chain is an off-target read and its size means little. The chain recombines TRBV7-3 with TRBJ2-1, with TRBD2 as a possible D gene (5 bases). This CDR3 spans 12 amino acids. V gave up 4 bases and J gave up 12 bases, with 13 bases separating them. Germline CDR1 reads SGHTA; CDR2 reads FQGTGA. The chain's CDR3 is CASSSQLGGQFF. The CDR3 nucleotides read TGTGCCAGCAGCTCCCAACTAGGCGGGCAGTTCTTC. Drawing the rest from reference TRBV7-3 and TRBJ2-1, the complete variable domain is GAGVSQTPSNKVTEKGKYVELRCDPISGHTALYWYRQSLGQGPEFLIYFQGTGAADDSGLPNDRFFAVRPEGSVSTLKIQRTERGDSAVYLCASSSQLGGQFFGPGTRLTVL.

This clonotype counts as medium-sized. Being off target in a library aimed at alpha chains, this beta chain has a size of little meaning. The gene calls are TRBV7-2 and TRBJ2-3; the match to TRBD1 covers 7 bases. V was clipped by 2 bases and J by 5 bases; unmatched bases: 4. Germline V CDR1 and CDR2: SGHTA, FQGNSA. This CDR3 spans 14 amino acids. This CDR3 is CASSLLTGIDTQYF. In DNA, the CDR3 is TGTGCCAGCAGCTTACTGACAGGGATAGATACGCAGTATTTT.

The table lists this clonotype with many counts. This beta chain lies outside the target of a library built for alpha chains; its clone size means little. The DNA for the CDR3 is TGTGCCAGTACCCCCCAAAACGCTGGGGCCAACGTCCTGACTTTC. It encodes CASTPQNAGANVLTF. This sequence joins TRBV19 and TRBJ2-6, with D unclear. The V end was cut by 7 bases, the J end by 2 bases, with 12 bases between. The germline gives CDR1 LNHDA, CDR2 SQIVND (reference sequence). The CDR3 extends over 15 amino acids.

This clonotype was counted a few times. This beta chain slipped into a library made for alpha chains as a stray read, so its size is not meaningful. This chain uses TRBV18 with TRBJ2-5; 11 bases are shared with TRBD2. Per germline, CDR1 KGHSH and CDR2 LQKENI. There are 14 residues in the CDR3. V was pared by 6 bases and J by 5 bases, with 5 bases of the junction left unmatched. The CDR3 protein is CASSPTSGDETQYF. As DNA, the CDR3 is TGTGCCAGCTCTCCGACTAGCGGGGACGAGACCCAGTACTTC.

This clonotype was recorded many times. The library was designed around alpha chains, so this beta chain is a stray read whose abundance carries little weight. The gene calls are TRBV6-5 and TRBJ1-1; D gene uncertain. Trimming left V 2 bases short and J 0 bases short, with 7 bases between. The CDR3 covers 14 residues. Germline V gene sequence: CDR1 MNHEY, CDR2 SVGAGI. CDR3 sequence reads: CASSYGRLNTEAFF. For the CDR3, the DNA is TGTGCCAGCAGTTACGGCCGGTTGAACACTGAAGCTTTCTTT.

By its share, this clonotype is medium-sized. This beta chain is a stray sequence in a library constructed for alpha chains; its clone size is not meaningful. This sequence joins TRBV7-9 and TRBJ2-1; D ambiguous. The V gene's germline CDR1 is SEHNR and CDR2 FQNEAQ (reference sequence). The CDR3 runs to 14 residues. The germline V and J ends were trimmed by 1 base and 3 bases, with 7 bases remaining between them. CDR3 loop: CASSLVGNYNEQFF. The CDR3 DNA reads TGTGCCAGCAGCTTAGTAGGGAACTACAATGAGCAGTTCTTC.

This clonotype has at least ten counts. The library was prepared for alpha chains; this beta chain is a stray read, so its frequency means little. The J gene is TRBJ2-1, the V gene TRBV10-3; 9 bases match TRBD2. Germline CDR1 ENHRY, CDR2 SYGVKD. J gave up 3 bases and V 7 bases, and 7 bases lay outside the gene matches. The CDR3 sequence is 15 residues long. The CDR3 loop is CAIKAGGQNYNEQFF. The CDR3, as DNA: TGTGCCATCAAGGCGGGGGGGCAGAACTACAATGAGCAGTTCTTC.

At least ten counts were recorded for this clonotype. This beta chain is a stray sequence in a library constructed for alpha chains; its clone size is not meaningful. V usage is TRBV24-1 and J usage is TRBJ2-7, with TRBD1 as a possible D gene (6 bases). Trimming shortened V by 7 bases and J by 5 bases, and 14 bases separated the two germline ends. The V gene's germline CDR1 is KGHDR and CDR2 SFDVKD. This CDR3 region has 13 residues. CDR3 residues: CATSPTGYDEQYF. CDR3 in DNA: TGTGCCACCAGCCCTACAGGGTACGACGAGCAGTACTTC.

This clonotype was seen ten or more times. This beta chain represents an off-target read in a library built for alpha chains; its size is of limited meaning. This chain connects TRBV4-3 to TRBJ2-1, with 10 bases identical to TRBD1. Germline V CDR1 and CDR2: LGHNA, YSLEER. The CDR3 is 17 amino acids. The trim removed 0 bases at V and 6 bases at J, leaving 8 bases unmatched. The chain's CDR3 is CASSQDGRQGAGNEQFF. DNA of the CDR3: TGCGCCAGCAGCCAAGACGGGAGACAGGGGGCGGGCAATGAGCAGTTCTTC.

This clonotype was recorded at least ten times. A library prepared for alpha chains yielded this beta chain as an off-target read; its size is of little meaning. This chain's CDR3 is CSARASGFQPQHF. The CDR3, as DNA: TGCAGTGCTAGAGCTTCAGGGTTCCAGCCCCAGCATTTT. This chain uses TRBV20-1 with TRBJ1-5, with a weak D call TRBD1 (5 bases). Germline CDR1 DFQATT, CDR2 SNEGSKA (reference sequence). The CDR3 is 13 residues long. Deletions cut 1 base from V and 7 bases from J, with 11 bases between.

The sample holds many counts of this clonotype. Being off target in a library aimed at alpha chains, this beta chain has a size of little meaning. The genes are TRBV18 and TRBJ1-3; perhaps TRBD1 as D (6 bases). CDR3 length: 16 residues. Trimming left V 4 bases short and J 0 bases short, with 13 bases between. Germline V gene data show CDR1 as KGHSH and CDR2 as LQKENI. In nucleotides, the CDR3 is TGTGCCAGCTCACTCCAACAGGGTTCCTCTGGAAACACCATATATTTT. Its translation is CASSLQQGSSGNTIYF.

This clonotype was counted at least ten times. As an off-target read in a library built for alpha chains, this beta chain has a frequency of little significance. The chain links TRBV6-4 to TRBJ2-3; D unclear. The V end was cut by 5 bases, the J end by 6 bases, with 21 bases between. The CDR3 has 16 amino acids. Germline CDR1 is MRHNA and CDR2 is SNTAGT. Here the CDR3 DNA reads TGTGCCAGCAGTCCCGCAGGTGGGCTGCGAGTTGATACGCAGTATTTT. It encodes CASSPAGGLRVDTQYF.

This clonotype turned up a few times. A library made for alpha chains picked up this beta chain off target, so its size means little. This chain uses TRBV12-3 or TRBV12-4 with TRBJ1-2; no clear D gene. Trimming took off 3 bases at V and 3 bases at J, with 11 bases between the two ends. This CDR3 contains 14 residues. CDR3 sequence reads: CASSFRQADYGYTF. The DNA for the CDR3 is TGTGCCAGCAGTTTTCGTCAGGCGGACTATGGCTACACCTTC.